The 27 T cell receptor beta chains below all came from one sample that was sequenced in a study of blood T cells in healthy people across ages. Primed by a sample-barcoded 5' primer and a J-beta primer mix, a second PCR proceeded for about 7 to 11 cycles. TCRdb re-derived calls from the 5' RACE reads in MiXCR, one entry per CDR3 protein. The table has more than 900,000 distinct CDR3 sequences, roughly 28% seen once. These data were likewise used in another study, on T cells of mothers and their children.

Material for sequencing was blood. Receptors were obtained from a woman in her forties in good health.

The V and J genes are TRBV27 and TRBJ1-1; 7 nucleotides agree with TRBD1. With V trimmed by 4 bases and J by 1 base, 3 bases remained unmatched. Germline V gene data show CDR1 as MNHEY and CDR2 as SMNVEV (reference sequence). The CDR3 spans 14 residues. The CDR3, as DNA: TGTGCCAGCAGTTCCTGGACAGGGAACACTGAAGCTTTCTTT. It encodes CASSSWTGNTEAFF.

The chain uses TRBV30 and TRBJ2-6; D is possibly TRBD1 (6 bases). The CDR3 loop spans 14 amino acids. In germline, CDR1 is GTSNPN, CDR2 SVGIG (reference sequence). The V gene lost 5 bases and the J gene lost 0 bases, with 8 bases spanning the gap. CDR3 DNA sequence: TGTGCCTGGTTAGGGGGCTCTGGGGCCAACGTCCTGACTTTC. Translating it yields CAWLGGSGANVLTF.

This clonotype was observed at least ten times. This chain links TRBV7-2 with TRBJ2-7; 8 bases are a match to TRBD2. The CDR3 is made up of 14 amino acids. V was clipped by 11 bases and J by 2 bases; unmatched bases: 11. Germline lookup yields CDR1 SGHTA and CDR2 FQGNSA. In DNA form, the CDR3 reads TGTGCCGCGGGTGTTCGGGAGGGACCCTACGAGCAGTACTTC. Protein product: CAAGVREGPYEQYF.

The V gene is TRBV4-3, the J gene TRBJ2-7; D is possibly TRBD1 (5 bases). The CDR3 has 14 residues. Germline assignment: CDR1 LGHNA and CDR2 YSLEER. The V end was cut by 4 bases, the J end by 2 bases, with 12 bases between. DNA of the CDR3: TGCGCCAGCAGCCTGGTAATGGGGCCCTACGAGCAGTACTTC. This encodes CASSLVMGPYEQYF.

Notes on this clonotype: A read error may be the cause here, since a much bigger clone is one base away. The CDR3 coding sequence is TGTGCCACTGCTAGGGGGGACACTGAAGCTTTCTTT. This encodes CATARGDTEAFF. J is TRBJ1-1 and V is TRBV6-6; D is possibly TRBD1 (6 bases). The CDR3 is 12 residues long. Per the germline V gene, CDR1 is MNHNY and CDR2 is SVGAGI (reference sequence). V was pared by 10 bases and J by 3 bases, with 12 bases between.

The CDR3 sequence is CASSLRDRVTDTQYF. CDR3 coding DNA: TGCGCCAGCAGCCTCCGGGACAGGGTCACAGATACGCAGTATTTT. V is TRBV5-1 and J is TRBJ2-3, with 9 bases that match TRBD1. The CDR3 runs to 15 residues. Germline V lookup: CDR1 SGHRS, CDR2 YFSETQ. V gave up 4 bases and J gave up 2 bases; unmatched junction bases: 5.

This clonotype was detected only a few times. The J gene is TRBJ2-3, the V gene TRBV6-2 or TRBV6-3; TRBD2 matches at 8 bases. Germline V gene lookup returns CDR1 MNHEY and CDR2 SVGEGT. Trimming took 5 bases from V and 6 from J; bases not matched to a gene: 13. The CDR3 length is 16 residues. Here the CDR3 DNA reads TGTGCCAGCAGTACGGAGGCACGGGGGGGCCTTGATACGCAGTATTTT. It codes for CASSTEARGGLDTQYF.

This chain connects TRBV3-1 to TRBJ2-1; unclear D gene. The V end lost 4 bases, the J end lost 15 bases, and 19 bases lay between the germline ends. Looked up from germline, CDR1 is LGHDT and CDR2 is YNNKEL (reference sequence). This CDR3 has 13 amino acids. In DNA form, the CDR3 reads TGTGCCAGCAGCCCCCAAAGTGACCTAGGACGGTTCTTC. Protein sequence: CASSPQSDLGRFF.

This clonotype was detected many times. V usage is TRBV7-9 and J usage is TRBJ2-4; no clear D. The CDR3 totals 13 residues. V dropped 2 bases and J dropped 9 bases, with 11 bases sitting between them. Germline values: CDR1 SEHNR, CDR2 FQNEAQ (reference sequence). CDR3: CASSLSLQGIQYF. For the CDR3, the DNA is TGTGCCAGCAGCTTATCCTTACAAGGCATTCAGTACTTC.

This clonotype occurred a few times. CDR3 sequence (DNA): TGTGCCAGCAGCCAAGTAGCCGGGAGGTCCTACGAGCAGTACTTC. Amino acid sequence: CASSQVAGRSYEQYF. The V and J genes are TRBV14 and TRBJ2-7; TRBD2 matches 7 bases. Germline trimming cut 1 base from V and 1 base from J; bases unmatched to any gene: 4. The length of the CDR3 is 15 residues. CDR1 is SGHDN and CDR2 is FVKESK in the germline V gene.

This clonotype occurred a few times. J is TRBJ1-5 and V is TRBV12-3 or TRBV12-4; the D gene is possibly TRBD1 (5 bases). V was clipped by 6 bases and J by 5 bases, with 11 bases between them. The CDR3 loop spans 13 amino acids. The CDR3 loop is CASRGVGYQPQHF. CDR3 DNA: TGTGCCAGCAGAGGGGTGGGTTATCAGCCCCAGCATTTT.

This rearrangement joins TRBV2 to TRBJ1-5; the D is unclear. V was shortened by 7 bases and J by 2 bases, with 12 bases between the two germline ends. CDR1 is SNHLY and CDR2 is FYNNEI in the germline V gene. There are 14 residues in the CDR3. This CDR3 is CASTSEGGNQPQHF. The CDR3 nucleotides are TGTGCCAGCACATCCGAGGGTGGCAATCAGCCCCAGCATTTT.

With respect to this clonotype: Just one base apart from a much larger clone, this may be a read error. The chain uses TRBV29-1 and TRBJ2-1, with D tentatively TRBD2 (5 bases). CDR1 SQVTM and CDR2 ANQGSEA come from the germline V gene. This CDR3 has 11 amino acids. V lost 4 bases to trimming and J lost 10 bases, with 11 bases between them. CDR3 region: CSVVLAREQFF. As DNA, the CDR3 is TGCAGCGTTGTCCTAGCTAGGGAGCAGTTCTTC.

Here the CDR3 reads CASSLAGGQGIYEQYF. The CDR3 region has the DNA TGCGCCAGCAGCTTGGCCGGGGGACAGGGGATCTACGAGCAGTACTTC. V is TRBV5-1 and J is TRBJ2-7; 10 bases match TRBD1. Looked up from germline, CDR1 is SGHRS and CDR2 is YFSETQ. This CDR3 has 16 residues. V lost 0 bases to trimming and J lost 3 bases; unmatched junction nucleotides: 6.

As regards this clonotype: The junction shows a germline mismatch at one end, possibly a read error. The CDR3 here is CAWSTGGKHSNQPQHF. CDR3 nucleotides: TGTGCCTGGAGCACCGGGGGAAAACATAGCAATCAACCCCAGCATTTT. The J gene is TRBJ1-5, the V gene TRBV30, with a weak D call TRBD1 (5 bases). The CDR3 covers 16 residues. Germline loops: CDR1 GTSNPN, CDR2 SVGIG (reference sequence).

The V and J genes are TRBV30 and TRBJ1-1; D ambiguous. Germline V gives CDR1 GTSNPN, CDR2 SVGIG (reference sequence). V was trimmed by 0 bases and J by 1 base, leaving 6 bases between them. This CDR3 contains 13 residues. In DNA, the CDR3 is TGTGCCTGGAGTGTAAGCGCGAACACTGAAGCTTTCTTT. Amino acids: CAWSVSANTEAFF. Based on the CDR3 plus reference TRBV30 and TRBJ1-1, the full variable domain is SQTIHQWPATLVQPVGSPLSLECTVEGTSNPNLYWYRQAAGRGLQLLFYSVGIGQISSEVPQNLSASRPQDRQFILSSKKLLLSDSGFYLCAWSVSANTEAFFGQGTRLTVV.

Concerning this clonotype: Being one base from a much bigger clone, this may be a read error. V is TRBV19 and J is TRBJ1-2; 9 bases match TRBD1. Germline V gene data show CDR1 as LNHDA and CDR2 as SQIVND (reference sequence). V lost 7 bases, J lost 6 bases, and 9 bases stayed unmatched. The CDR3 loop spans 14 amino acids. The CDR3 loop is CASIEGQGGDGYTF. CDR3 bases: TGTGCCAGTATCGAGGGACAGGGAGGGGATGGCTACACCTTC.

This clonotype was picked up a small number of times. The chain recombines TRBV2 with TRBJ2-6; D gene unclear. Trimming pared 6 bases from V and 0 bases from J, leaving 12 bases between. Germline V gene lookup returns CDR1 SNHLY and CDR2 FYNNEI. The CDR3 consists of 16 residues. CDR3 nucleotide sequence: TGTGCCAGCAGGCAGGATCCTTACTCTGGGGCCAACGTCCTGACTTTC. The encoded protein is CASRQDPYSGANVLTF.

The chain recombines TRBV10-3 with TRBJ2-7; perhaps D is TRBD1 or TRBD2 (5 bases each). From germline, CDR1 is ENHRY and CDR2 SYGVKD. V dropped 0 bases and J dropped 0 bases, with 12 bases sitting between them. The CDR3 loop spans 16 amino acids. CDR3 bases: TGTGCCATCAGTGAGTCACCGGGACGGAGCTCCTACGAGCAGTACTTC. It specifies CAISESPGRSSYEQYF.

Comment on this clonotype: This may come from a read error, since a much larger clone is one base off. The genes are TRBV20-1 and TRBJ1-2; tentatively, D is TRBD1 (5 bases). The CDR3 length is 14 residues. Per the germline V gene, CDR1 is DFQATT and CDR2 is SNEGSKA (reference sequence). In nucleotides, the CDR3 is TGCAGTACTAGAAATCCCCGGGACGACTATGGCTACACCTTC. Residues: CSTRNPRDDYGYTF.

This clonotype was seen ten or more times. The rearrangement uses TRBV7-2 and TRBJ1-2; D gene uncertain. The CDR3 loop spans 15 amino acids. Trimming removed 6 bases from V and 6 bases from J, with 20 bases in between. The germline CDR1 and CDR2 sequences are SGHTA and FQGNSA. In nucleotides, the CDR3 is TGTGCCAGCAGTTCACTCGAAAAGACACCTAATGGCTACACCTTC. Its translation is CASSSLEKTPNGYTF.

J is TRBJ2-2 and V is TRBV7-2; 12 positions agree with TRBD2. CDR1 is SGHTA, CDR2 FQGNSA, per germline. V trimming: 1 base; J trimming: 8 bases; junction bases outside the gene matches: 2. The CDR3 covers 15 residues. The CDR3 sequence: CASSLDGLAGGELFF. The CDR3 DNA reads TGTGCCAGCAGCTTAGACGGACTAGCGGGGGGGGAGCTGTTTTTT.

Points on this clonotype: A much larger clone differs from this one at a single base, so this may be a read error. The chain is built from TRBV28 and TRBJ2-5; D might be TRBD1 or TRBD2, each matching 5 bases. The CDR3 extends over 14 amino acids. Per the germline V gene, CDR1 is MDHEN and CDR2 is SYDVKM. The V gene lost 6 bases and the J gene lost 1 base, with 12 bases spanning the gap. CDR3 residues: CASRFVGTQETQYF. CDR3 nucleotides: TGTGCCAGCAGGTTCGTTGGGACCCAAGAGACCCAGTACTTC.

This clonotype has ten or more counts. This rearrangement joins TRBV7-2 to TRBJ2-3; 7 bases line up with TRBD2. The CDR3 runs 17 residues. V shed 1 base, J shed 1 base, and the junction held 8 bases outside the gene matches. Per the germline V gene, CDR1 is SGHTA and CDR2 is FQGNSA. The CDR3 DNA is TGTGCCAGCAGCTTAGATCTGAGCGGGACTCGCACAGATACGCAGTATTTT. Translating it yields CASSLDLSGTRTDTQYF.

This clonotype was seen many times. V gene TRBV15 combines with J gene TRBJ2-6; D gene uncertain. The CDR3 length is 16 residues. The V gene's germline CDR1 is LNHNV and CDR2 YYDKDF (reference sequence). The V end lost 3 bases, the J end lost 0 bases, and 9 bases lay between the germline ends. CDR3 nucleotides: TGTGCCACCAGCAGGCGTGTGGACTCTGGGGCCAACGTCCTGACTTTC. It is translated as CATSRRVDSGANVLTF.

This clonotype has ten or more counts. The V and J genes are TRBV20-1 and TRBJ1-2; D is uncertain. V was trimmed by 2 bases and J by 7 bases, leaving 14 bases between them. The CDR3 is made up of 13 amino acids. Germline V lookup: CDR1 DFQATT, CDR2 SNEGSKA (reference sequence). This CDR3 reads CSARRWHSGGYTF. As DNA, the CDR3 is TGCAGTGCTAGAAGGTGGCATAGTGGTGGCTACACCTTC.

The rearrangement links TRBV18 to TRBJ2-7; D remains ambiguous. Germline V gives CDR1 KGHSH, CDR2 LQKENI. CDR3 length: 16 residues. V was cut by 1 base and J by 0 bases, with 13 bases left in between. The CDR3 sequence is CASSPLGILSSYEQYF. CDR3 nucleotide sequence: TGTGCCAGCTCACCACTGGGGATACTAAGCTCCTACGAGCAGTACTTC. Full variable domain (outside the CDR3, taken from reference TRBV18 and TRBJ2-7): NAGVMQNPRHLVRRRGQEARLRCSPMKGHSHVYWYRQLPEEGLKFMVYLQKENIIDESGMPKERFSAEFPKEGPSILRIQQVVRGDSAAYFCASSPLGILSSYEQYFGPGTRLTVT.